Presented here are 12 T cell receptor beta chains from one specimen sequenced in a study of OX40 agonist ivuxolimab in advanced cancers. Data came from immunoSEQ multiplex PCR; TCRdb stores just in-frame clones and leaves some out. The profile shows 35,000 to 45,000 clones, 76% of them singletons. Here the sequenced sample was CD4+ or CD8+ T cells sorted from blood, taken in a trial of the OX40 agonist ivuxolimab. The receptors stem from an adult with an advanced solid tumor such as melanoma, head and neck, liver or kidney cancer.

By sample fraction, this clone is medium-sized. The genes are TRBV18 and TRBJ1-2, with D perhaps TRBD1 (6 bases). The CDR3 is 11 residues long. The germline gives CDR1 KGHSH, CDR2 LQKENI. The V end was cut by 10 bases, the J end by 11 bases, with 17 bases between. CDR3: CATSLGGPYTF. The DNA for the CDR3 is TGTGCCACCTCCCTAGGGGGGCCGTACACCTTC.

The CDR3 DNA is TGTGCCACCTGGGCCAGGGCGAACACTGAAGCTTTCTTT. It specifies CATWARANTEAFF. This chain uses TRBV2 with TRBJ1-1; D perhaps matches TRBD1 (5 bases). The germline CDR1 and CDR2 sequences are SNHLY and FYNNEI. CDR3 length equals 13 residues. V shed 10 bases and J shed 1 base, with 13 bases lying between them.

The chain employs TRBV9 and TRBJ2-7, with 8 bases aligning to TRBD2. J was trimmed by 4 bases and V by 6 bases; bases with no gene match: 15. The CDR3 extends over 16 amino acids. CDR1 and CDR2 from the germline V gene are SGDLS and YYNGEE. CDR3 loop: CASNPSRRGVMYEQYF. The CDR3 DNA reads as TGTGCCAGCAACCCCTCGAGGCGGGGGGTTATGTACGAGCAGTACTTC.

The rearrangement links TRBV6-6 to TRBJ1-1; the match to TRBD1 covers 8 bases. This CDR3 comprises 15 residues. With 7 bases clipped from V and 4 bases from J, the junction kept 11 bases outside the gene matches. Germline V lookup: CDR1 MNHNY, CDR2 SVGAGI (reference sequence). CDR3 nucleotides: TGTGCCAGCATCGGCAGGGGGCAGCCGGGCACTGAAGCTTTCTTT. It translates to CASIGRGQPGTEAFF.

This clone was counted a few times. The chain recombines TRBV21-1 with TRBJ2-1. TRBV21-1 is noted as a pseudogene. The CDR3 is made up of 15 amino acids. The DNA of the CDR3 is TGTGCCAGCAGCACAAGGGATTGCCGCTTCAATGAGCAGTTCTTC. It yields the protein CASSTRDCRFNEQFF.

V usage is TRBV5-4 and J usage is TRBJ1-2; TRBD1 is a possible D gene (5 bases). The ends were cut back, 3 bases at V and 4 bases at J, with 13 bases in the middle. Germline V lookup: CDR1 SGHNT, CDR2 YYREEE (reference sequence). CDR3 length equals 14 residues. Written as DNA, the CDR3 is TGTGCCAGCAGCTCCCGGGGTCAGGGCTATGGCTACACCTTC. Translation: CASSSRGQGYGYTF.

The rearrangement links TRBV27 to TRBJ2-1; 7 bases map to TRBD2. The CDR3 totals 14 residues. V dropped 4 bases and J dropped 7; count of bases not matched to a gene: 7. Germline lookup yields CDR1 MNHEY and CDR2 SMNVEV (reference sequence). This chain's CDR3 is CASSSFRDYNEQFF. The CDR3 DNA is TGTGCCAGCAGTTCCTTCAGGGACTATAATGAGCAGTTCTTC.

The J gene is TRBJ1-5, the V gene TRBV30; D possibly corresponds to TRBD1 (6 bases). The germline V gene has CDR1 GTSNPN and CDR2 SVGIG (reference sequence). The CDR3 has 15 amino acids. The V gene lost 4 bases and the J gene lost 1 base, with 14 bases spanning the gap. The CDR3 here is CAWTEQGMSNQPQHF. The CDR3 region has the DNA TGTGCCTGGACCGAACAGGGTATGAGCAATCAGCCCCAGCATTTT.

Here the CDR3 reads CASSHAVNTGELFF. Written as DNA, the CDR3 is TGTGCCAGCAGCCACGCGGTGAACACCGGGGAGCTGTTTTTT. This chain uses TRBV4-2 with TRBJ2-2; D gene unclear. Per the germline V gene, CDR1 is LGHNA and CDR2 is YNFKEQ. V was clipped by 3 bases and J by 1 base, with 6 bases between them. The CDR3 is 14 amino acids.

The rearrangement uses TRBV11-1 and TRBJ2-2; TRBD2 aligns across 11 bases. The CDR3 contains 17 residues. V was clipped by 5 bases and J by 1 base; unmatched bases: 6. CDR1 SGHAT and CDR2 FQDESV come from the germline V gene (reference sequence). CDR3 sequence reads: CASSGGGLAGNTGELFF. The CDR3, as DNA: TGTGCCAGCAGCGGCGGAGGACTAGCGGGGAACACCGGGGAGCTGTTTTTT.

This sequence joins TRBV6-9 and TRBJ1-1, with no clear D. Germline CDR1 reads MNHGY; CDR2 reads SVAAGI. This CDR3 comprises 16 residues. Trimming stripped 0 bases from V and 1 base from J, with 12 bases between. The CDR3 coding sequence is TGTGCCAGCAGTTATTCGGTCTCCAGGAAGAACACTGAAGCTTTCTTT. It specifies CASSYSVSRKNTEAFF.

This clone is medium-sized by share. The rearrangement links TRBV27 to TRBJ2-7; weak D call: TRBD2 (6 bases). Trimming removed 8 bases from V and 0 bases from J, with 11 bases in between. The CDR3 consists of 13 residues. In germline, CDR1 is MNHEY, CDR2 SMNVEV (reference sequence). The CDR3 loop reads CASRGSNSYEQYV. The CDR3 DNA is TGTGCCAGCCGGGGGTCGAACTCCTACGAGCAGTACGTC.